What follows is one T cell receptor beta chain and its context. Its antigen is undetermined. These data originate in a study of cytomegalovirus exposure and HLA in healthy donors. It was with 60 Vbeta and 13 Jbeta primers that the PCR ran. Clones were read by immunoSEQ multiplex PCR, and TCRdb kept only the in-frame ones, dropping some. The data hold 150,000 to 200,000 clones, with roughly 80% observed a single time. Broader study findings: A later analysis reportedly identified an Asian-associated ancestry cluster as carrying fewer N-insertions than the 666-donor mean.

The ends were cut back, 7 bases at V and 5 bases at J, with 15 bases in the middle. CDR1 and CDR2 (germline): MDHEN, SYDVKM. CDR3 size: 14 residues. Sequencing was carried out using PBMCs. The chain has TRBV28 and TRBJ1-5; possible D gene TRBD1, 5 bases. The sequence was collected from a man aged 50 to 59 in good health and CMV-seropositive. The CDR3 DNA sequence: TGTGCCAGCAAGCCAGGGCCGAGCCATCAGCCCCAGCATTTT. Encoded protein: CASKPGPSHQPQHF.